Below are 27 T cell receptor beta chains sequenced from a single sample in a study of blood T cell repertoires in COVID-19. The table came from immunoSEQ multiplex PCR; TCRdb's copy has only in-frame clones and leaves some out. The sample carries some 200,000 clones, around nine tenths recorded once. The material sequenced was peripheral blood. All receptors derive from a woman aged 40 to 49 with acute or convalescent COVID-19.

V and J are TRBV24-1 and TRBJ2-3; 8 positions agree with TRBD1. Germline trimming cut 4 bases from V and 4 bases from J; bases unmatched to any gene: 6. The CDR3 totals 15 residues. Germline V CDR1 and CDR2: KGHDR, SFDVKD. CDR3 residues: CATSERRGRADTQYF. For the CDR3, the DNA is TGTGCCACCAGTGAGCGCAGGGGGCGAGCAGATACGCAGTATTTT.

The chain carries TRBV9 and TRBJ1-2; weak D call: TRBD1 (5 bases). The length of the CDR3 is 17 residues. The V end lost 1 base, the J end lost 2 bases, and 18 bases lay between the germline ends. CDR1 is SGDLS and CDR2 is YYNGEE in the germline V gene. The CDR3 nucleotides read TGTGCCAGCAGCGTATCCGTCTCCGCATCAGGGAACTATGGCTACACCTTC. Protein product: CASSVSVSASGNYGYTF.

This clone was observed a single time. The chain employs TRBV5-4 and TRBJ2-3, with D perhaps matching TRBD1 (5 bases). V was cut by 0 bases and J by 2 bases, with 10 bases left in between. Germline assignment: CDR1 SGHNT and CDR2 YYREEE (reference sequence). The CDR3 extends over 15 amino acids. In nucleotides, the CDR3 is TGTGCCAGCAGCTTGGGGCCAGGGTCCACAGATACGCAGTATTTT. Residues: CASSLGPGSTDTQYF.

The genes are TRBV9 and TRBJ2-6, with D possibly matching TRBD1 (6 bases). Germline lookup yields CDR1 SGDLS and CDR2 YYNGEE. Trimming pared 3 bases from V and 2 bases from J, leaving 12 bases between. CDR3 size: 16 residues. CDR3 sequence reads: CASSAGAYPGANVLTF. The CDR3 DNA follows: TGTGCCAGCAGCGCAGGGGCCTATCCTGGGGCCAACGTCCTGACTTTC.

The genes are TRBV7-2 and TRBJ1-3, with D possibly being TRBD1 (6 bases). Germline V gives CDR1 SGHTA, CDR2 FQGNSA. The V gene lost 1 base and the J gene lost 3 bases, with 7 bases spanning the gap. The CDR3 length is 14 residues. CDR3 coding DNA: TGTGCCAGCAGCTTAGGGGGGCTTGGAAACACCATATATTTT. Amino acids: CASSLGGLGNTIYF.

The chain is built from TRBV19 and TRBJ1-5, with 8 bases aligning to TRBD1. The germline V gene encodes CDR1 LNHDA and CDR2 SQIVND (reference sequence). Germline trimming cut 10 bases from V and 0 bases from J; bases unmatched to any gene: 5. The CDR3 length is 14 residues. The CDR3 DNA sequence: TGTGCCACCCGACAGGGGAATAGCAATCAGCCCCAGCATTTT. This encodes CATRQGNSNQPQHF.

This clone was observed a few times. The J gene is TRBJ2-2, the V gene TRBV10-1, with D uncertain. The CDR3 totals 14 residues. V was cut by 3 bases and J by 3 bases, with 8 bases left in between. Germline loops: CDR1 WNHNN, CDR2 SYGVQD (reference sequence). The CDR3 bases are TGCGCCAGCAGTGATGGCACACACACCGGGGAGCTGTTTTTT. It encodes CASSDGTHTGELFF.

CDR3 in DNA: TGTGCCAGCAGCGCAGGACAGTGGGACACCGGGGAGCTGTTTTTT. It yields the protein CASSAGQWDTGELFF. The chain couples TRBV9 to TRBJ2-2; possible D gene TRBD1, 6 bases. The germline V gene has CDR1 SGDLS and CDR2 YYNGEE. V was pared by 3 bases and J by 3 bases, with 12 bases between. The CDR3 sequence is 15 residues long.

V is TRBV5-1 and J is TRBJ1-2; TRBD1 matches 9 bases. V lost 3 bases to trimming and J lost 2 bases; unmatched junction nucleotides: 5. This CDR3 contains 15 residues. The germline CDR1 and CDR2 sequences are SGHRS and YFSETQ. The CDR3 sequence: CASSSYGQGNYGYTF. The CDR3, as DNA: TGCGCCAGCAGCTCTTATGGACAGGGGAACTATGGCTACACCTTC. Complete variable domain (other parts from reference TRBV5-1 and TRBJ1-2): KAGVTQTPRYLIKTRGQQVTLSCSPISGHRSVSWYQQTPGQGLQFLFEYFSETQRNKGNFPGRFSGRQFSNSRSEMNVSTLELGDSALYLCASSSYGQGNYGYTFGSGTRLTVV.

This chain uses TRBV2 with TRBJ1-2; the D gene is possibly TRBD1 (5 bases). From germline, CDR1 is SNHLY and CDR2 FYNNEI. This CDR3 is 15 amino acids long. V lost 8 bases and J 1 base, leaving 17 bases between the germline ends. CDR3 sequence reads: CASSLAGSGNYGYTF. The CDR3, as DNA: TGTGCCAGCTCTTTGGCAGGGTCCGGTAACTATGGCTACACCTTC.

V and J are TRBV9 and TRBJ2-2, with no clear D. The V and J ends lost 1 base and 7 bases respectively, with 5 bases between them. The CDR3 spans 12 residues. Germline V gene data show CDR1 as SGDLS and CDR2 as YYNGEE. The CDR3 nucleotides read TGTGCCAGCAGCGTATCAATCGGGGAGCTGTTTTTT. As protein: CASSVSIGELFF. Combining the CDR3 with reference TRBV9 and TRBJ2-2 gives the whole variable domain DSGVTQTPKHLITATGQRVTLRCSPRSGDLSVYWYQQSLDQGLQFLIQYYNGEERAKGNILERFSAQQFPDLHSELNLSSLELGDSALYFCASSVSIGELFFGEGSRLTVL.

This rearrangement joins TRBV6-5 to TRBJ2-3; D unclear. V lost 7 bases, J lost 2 bases, and 13 bases lay in between. Germline-derived CDR1 and CDR2 are MNHEY and SVGAGI. The CDR3 is made up of 14 amino acids. As DNA, the CDR3 is TGTGCCAGCACTTTGAGGAACCCCACAGATACGCAGTATTTT. Amino acids: CASTLRNPTDTQYF.

The V gene is TRBV6-6, the J gene TRBJ2-7; the D is unclear. The V gene's germline CDR1 is MNHNY and CDR2 SVGAGI (reference sequence). V lost 0 bases and J 4 bases, leaving 7 bases between the germline ends. The CDR3 has 13 amino acids. The CDR3 spells CASSYSQDYEQYV. DNA for the CDR3: TGTGCCAGCAGTTACTCTCAGGATTACGAGCAGTACGTC.

V gene TRBV5-1 combines with J gene TRBJ2-3, with 12 bases fitting TRBD2. Unmatched junction bases numbered 12, after V lost 2 bases and J lost 5 bases. Germline CDR1 SGHRS, CDR2 YFSETQ. The CDR3 runs 18 residues. The CDR3 loop reads CASSFSPLLAGGKDTQYF. In DNA form, the CDR3 reads TGCGCCAGCAGCTTCTCCCCCTTGCTAGCGGGGGGGAAAGATACGCAGTATTTT.

The J gene is TRBJ1-1, the V gene TRBV3-1 (or the pseudogene TRBV3-2), with D unresolved. Germline loops: CDR1 LGHDT, CDR2 YNNKEL (reference sequence). The length of the CDR3 is 19 residues. V was cut by 0 bases and J by 1 base, with 21 bases left in between. For the CDR3, the DNA is TGTGCCAGCAGCCAAGATACCCGGCAAGCCCAGACATCGAACACTGAAGCTTTCTTT. Its protein product is CASSQDTRQAQTSNTEAFF.

This clone was counted once. The chain recombines TRBV10-3 with TRBJ1-2, with 8 bases that match TRBD1. Trimming at V came to 8 bases and at J to 8 bases, leaving 13 bases not matched to a gene. The CDR3 extends over 14 amino acids. Germline values: CDR1 ENHRY, CDR2 SYGVKD. CDR3: CAIYKGQGVDGYTF. As DNA, the CDR3 is TGTGCCATCTATAAAGGACAGGGAGTGGACGGCTACACCTTC.

The rearrangement uses TRBV9 and TRBJ2-1; tentatively, D is TRBD1 (6 bases). Germline-derived CDR1 and CDR2 are SGDLS and YYNGEE. Trimming removed 2 bases from V and 2 bases from J, with 8 bases in between. The CDR3 is made up of 14 amino acids. The CDR3 coding sequence is TGTGCCAGCAGCGTTGCAGGGGCCTACAATGAGCAGTTCTTC. This codes for CASSVAGAYNEQFF.

This clone was recorded once. The chain's CDR3 is CAWSWGDEKLFF. In DNA, the CDR3 is TGTGCCTGGAGTTGGGGCGATGAAAAACTGTTTTTT. The chain is built from TRBV30 and TRBJ1-4; tentative D call: TRBD1 (5 bases). Deletions cut 2 bases from V and 6 bases from J, with 7 bases between. This CDR3 is 12 amino acids long. Per germline, CDR1 GTSNPN and CDR2 SVGIG (reference sequence).

This chain links TRBV6-6 with TRBJ2-1; 9 positions match TRBD2. Germline CDR1 is MNHNY and CDR2 is SVGAGI (reference sequence). Germline trimming cut 6 bases from V and 6 bases from J; bases unmatched to any gene: 12. CDR3 size: 16 residues. The DNA for the CDR3 is TGTGCCAGCAGCCTTACTAGGCCTAGCGGGGTCAATGAGCAGTTCTTC. It codes for CASSLTRPSGVNEQFF.

The sample holds one count of this clone. The chain joins TRBV5-4 to TRBJ1-1; 7 positions agree with TRBD1. The junction had 4 bases not matched to a gene; V was cut back by 4 bases and J by 1 base. The germline CDR1 and CDR2 sequences are SGHNT and YYREEE (reference sequence). This CDR3 has 14 residues. CDR3 bases: TGTGCCAGCAGCCCAGGGGGTCCGAACACTGAAGCTTTCTTT. It is translated as CASSPGGPNTEAFF.

The V and J genes are TRBV6-6 and TRBJ1-5; TRBD1 might be the D (6 bases). Per the germline V gene, CDR1 is MNHNY and CDR2 is SVGAGI (reference sequence). The CDR3 is 11 amino acids. V was trimmed by 6 bases and J by 9 bases, leaving 9 bases between them. The CDR3 region has the DNA TGTGCCAGCAGCCTGGACAGGCCCCAGCATTTT. The encoded protein is CASSLDRPQHF.

This clone was counted between two and nine times. J is TRBJ1-5 and V is TRBV12-3 or TRBV12-4; a possible D gene is TRBD1 (6 bases). The CDR3 has 13 amino acids. Deletions cut 5 bases from V and 6 bases from J, with 11 bases between. CDR3 DNA: TGTGCCAGCAGTCACAGGGTTCCTCAGCCCCAGCATTTT. Its protein is CASSHRVPQPQHF.

The chain couples TRBV2 to TRBJ2-4; perhaps TRBD1 as D (6 bases). There are 16 residues in the CDR3. Trimming cost V 0 bases and J 2 bases, with 11 bases left between them. Looked up from germline, CDR1 is SNHLY and CDR2 is FYNNEI. CDR3 coding DNA: TGTGCCAGCAGTGAAGCTCCCGGACAGACCAAAAACATTCAGTACTTC. Amino acids: CASSEAPGQTKNIQYF.

This clone appeared once. This sequence joins TRBV11-2 and TRBJ2-3; 10 positions match TRBD2. Trimming removed 5 bases from V and 4 bases from J; junction bases left unmatched: 12. Germline CDR1 SGHAT, CDR2 FQNNGV. This CDR3 has 17 amino acids. The CDR3 coding sequence is TGTGCCAGCAGCCCCATCCGAAGCGGGGGGGCCCCAGATACGCAGTATTTT. Translated, it gives CASSPIRSGGAPDTQYF. Full variable domain (missing parts from reference TRBV11-2 and TRBJ2-3): EAGVAQSPRYKIIEKRQSVAFWCNPISGHATLYWYQQILGQGPKLLIQFQNNGVVDDSQLPKDRFSAERLKGVDSTLKIQPAKLEDSAVYLCASSPIRSGGAPDTQYFGPGTRLTVL.

The chain joins TRBV5-6 to TRBJ1-2; 7 bases are a match to TRBD1. The junction had 10 bases not matched to a gene; V was cut back by 4 bases and J by 4 bases. Germline values: CDR1 SGHDT, CDR2 YYEEEE. CDR3 length: 15 residues. CDR3 protein: CASSIGTVSGYGYTF. CDR3 nucleotides: TGTGCCAGCAGCATTGGGACAGTGTCTGGCTATGGCTACACCTTC.

The chain couples TRBV11-3 to TRBJ2-2; no definite D call. V lost 6 bases and J lost 0, with 8 bases in between. The germline CDR1 and CDR2 sequences are SGHNT and YENEEA. The CDR3 totals 14 residues. CDR3 residues: CASRGLSNTGELFF. CDR3 DNA sequence: TGTGCCAGCAGGGGCCTATCGAACACCGGGGAGCTGTTTTTT.

This clone was detected only a few times. The chain links TRBV4-1 to TRBJ1-4; 8 bases align to TRBD1. V lost 1 base, J lost 7 bases, and 5 bases stayed unmatched. Looked up from germline, CDR1 is MGHRA and CDR2 is YSYEKL. CDR3 length equals 15 residues. The CDR3 DNA sequence: TGCGCCAGCAGCCAAGGGACAGGGCTTGTTGAAAAACTGTTTTTT. As protein: CASSQGTGLVEKLFF.